This entry describes one T cell receptor (beta chain). The ends were cut back, 0 bases at V and 0 bases at J, with 11 bases in the middle. The V gene's germline CDR1 is MNHEY and CDR2 SVGAGI. The CDR3 loop spans 16 amino acids. Some clones are missing from TCRdb's copy, which holds only in-frame ones; the method was immunoSEQ multiplex PCR. This table holds 50,000 to 75,000 clones, about 92% found once. The cohort excluded patients with autoimmune disease history or systemic immunosuppression. This specimen comes from a study of OX40 agonist ivuxolimab in advanced cancers. As for the study in general: Hepatocellular carcinoma, melanoma, renal cell or head and neck cancer occurred in dose-escalation patients.

The TCR originated in an adult with an advanced solid tumor such as melanoma, head and neck, liver or kidney cancer. The specimen was CD4+ or CD8+ T cells sorted from blood, collected in a trial of the OX40 agonist ivuxolimab. V is TRBV6-5 and J is TRBJ1-2; D uncertain. As DNA, the CDR3 is TGTGCCAGCAGTTACTCCCAGGCAGGTGCTAACTATGGCTACACCTTC. It yields the protein CASSYSQAGANYGYTF.